This T cell receptor beta chain originates from a study of Ad26.COV2.S vaccination and SARS-CoV-2 variants. Findings and limits, study-wide: Total T cell responses, in the TCR breadth and depth analyses, may have been underestimated.

Method: immunoSEQ multiplex PCR; TCRdb's copy keeps in-frame clones and lacks some. The sample includes 360,000 or so clones, around 86% of them seen just once. This clone was counted a single time. The antigen is undetermined. Other DNA variants within this sample encode the same CDR3. Documented treatment: about 20 received Ad26.COV2.S at low or high dose, single or two shots; five or six received placebo; per-sample allocation not given. Sampling took place 63 days after the first vaccine or placebo injection. Recruitment in Boston yielded a donor of adult age, 18-55 years. Sequences were derived from peripheral blood, sampled in a trial of Ad26.COV2.S vaccine versus placebo. The receptor was derived from a person aged 18-65 years who received the Ad26.COV2.S COVID-19 vaccine or a placebo.

This CDR3 is CASSYSDRAYEQYF. CDR3 nucleotide sequence: TGTGCCAGCAGTTACTCGGACAGGGCCTACGAGCAGTACTTC. The rearrangement joins TRBV6-6 to TRBJ2-7, with 8 nucleotides matching TRBD1. With V trimmed by 0 bases and J by 2 bases, 0 bases remained unmatched. CDR1 and CDR2 (germline): MNHNY, SVGAGI (reference sequence). This CDR3 is built from 14 residues.